This T cell receptor (beta chain) was captured in a study of T cells in Graves' hyperthyroidism and ophthalmopathy. TCR beta CDR3 regions were amplified from RNA transcripts. Using the HTBI primer set, a first-round RT-PCR was run on the TCR CDR3. TCRdb used MiXCR to reprocess the multiplex PCR reads, holding one entry per CDR3 protein. The sample consists of roughly 280,000 distinct CDR3 sequences, about 18% of them appearing once. This clonotype was seen at least ten times. This sequence was found in an older woman with Graves' ophthalmopathy. The sequenced material came from blood.

The CDR3: CASSPGPGVYGYTF. The CDR3 bases are TGTGCCAGCAGCCCGGGGCCCGGGGTCTATGGCTACACCTTC. The chain uses TRBV12-3 or TRBV12-4 and TRBJ1-2; maybe TRBD1 (5 bases). The CDR3 covers 14 residues. V dropped 6 bases and J dropped 4 bases, with 15 bases sitting between them.